A few counts support the clone carrying this T cell receptor beta chain. Its antigen remains unknown. The V end was cut by 6 bases, the J end by 4 bases, with 16 bases between. CDR1 and CDR2 from the germline V gene are SQVTM and ANQGSEA. CDR3 length: 13 residues. This specimen belongs to a study of identical twins. Study-level results: Donors were not followed over many years; analysis was cross-sectional. Memory repertoires showed no such pattern, whereas abundant cord blood beta clonotypes carried fewer insertions. Out-of-frame TCR alpha sharing in monozygotic twins exceeded recombination model predictions.

With template switching, a universal primer site was added, and the cDNA carried unique molecular identifiers. TCRdb reprocessed the 5' RACE reads with MiXCR, giving one entry per CDR3 protein. The table includes about 810,000 distinct CDR3 sequences, 10% to 15% detected once. The sample was also reused in another study, on yellow fever vaccine responses in identical twins.

The TCR was taken from a woman between 18 and 30 years old in good health. V usage is TRBV29-1 and J usage is TRBJ2-7; D not resolved. The specimen was PBMCs. This CDR3 reads CSVRGRFLYEQYF. CDR3 nucleotide sequence: TGCAGCGTACGTGGACGCTTCCTATACGAGCAGTACTTC.